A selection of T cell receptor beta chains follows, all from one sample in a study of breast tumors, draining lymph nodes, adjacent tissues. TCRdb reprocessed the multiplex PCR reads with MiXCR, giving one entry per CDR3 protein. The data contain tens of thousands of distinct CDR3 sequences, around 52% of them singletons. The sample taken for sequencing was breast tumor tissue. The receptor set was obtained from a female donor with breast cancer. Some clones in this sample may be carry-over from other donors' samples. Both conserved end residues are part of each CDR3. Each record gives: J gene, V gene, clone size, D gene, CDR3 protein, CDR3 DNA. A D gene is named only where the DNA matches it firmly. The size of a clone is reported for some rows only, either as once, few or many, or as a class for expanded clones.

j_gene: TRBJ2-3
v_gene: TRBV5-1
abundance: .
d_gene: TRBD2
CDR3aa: CASTTSGDQKFEDTQYF
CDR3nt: TGCGCCAGCACGACTAGCGGGGACCAGAAATTTGAGGATACGCAGTATTTT

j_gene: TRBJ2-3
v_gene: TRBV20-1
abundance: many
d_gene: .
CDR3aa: CSASQGSTDTQYF
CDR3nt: TGCAGTGCTAGTCAGGGAAGCACAGATACGCAGTATTTT

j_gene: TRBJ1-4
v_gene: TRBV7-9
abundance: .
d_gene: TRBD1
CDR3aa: CASSHRQGEHNEKLFF
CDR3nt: TGTGCCAGCAGCCACCGACAGGGAGAGCATAATGAAAAACTGTTTTTT

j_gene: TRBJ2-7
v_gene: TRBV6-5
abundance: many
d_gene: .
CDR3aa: CASSRDSSREQYF
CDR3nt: TGTGCCAGCAGTCGGGACTCCTCCCGCGAGCAGTACTTC

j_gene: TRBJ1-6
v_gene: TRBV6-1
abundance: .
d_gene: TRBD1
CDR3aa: CASSEGTGGAGTPLHF
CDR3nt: TGTGCCAGCAGTGAAGGGACAGGGGGCGCCGGTACACCCCTCCACTTT

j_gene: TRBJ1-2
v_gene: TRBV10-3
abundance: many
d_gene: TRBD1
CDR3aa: CAISGQGNYGYTF
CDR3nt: TGTGCCATCAGTGGACAGGGTAACTATGGCTACACCTTC

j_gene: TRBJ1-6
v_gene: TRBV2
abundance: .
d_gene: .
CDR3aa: CASNGRGGNSPLHF
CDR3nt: TGTGCCAGCAACGGGAGGGGTGGTAATTCACCCCTCCACTTT

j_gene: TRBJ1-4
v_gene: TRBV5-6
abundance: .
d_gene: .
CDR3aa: CASSLMGYDSPNEKLFF
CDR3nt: TGTGCCAGCAGCTTGATGGGATATGACAGTCCTAATGAAAAACTGTTTTTT

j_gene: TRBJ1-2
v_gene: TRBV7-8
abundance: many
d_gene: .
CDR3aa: CASSLAGSRDYTF
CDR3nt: TGTGCCAGCAGCTTAGCCGGCTCTCGAGACTACACCTTC

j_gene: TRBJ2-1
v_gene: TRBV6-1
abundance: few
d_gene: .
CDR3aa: CASSEGTSSSYNEQFF
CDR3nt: TGTGCCAGCAGTGAAGGGACTTCGAGCTCCTACAATGAGCAGTTCTTC

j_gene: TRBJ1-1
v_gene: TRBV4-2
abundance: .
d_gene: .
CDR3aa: CASSQGTRNDTEAFF
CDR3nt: TGTGCCAGCAGCCAAGGGACTAGAAACGACACTGAAGCTTTCTTT

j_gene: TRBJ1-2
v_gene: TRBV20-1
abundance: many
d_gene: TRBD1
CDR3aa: CSARAGQGSGYTF
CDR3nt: TGCAGTGCTAGGGCTGGACAGGGGTCTGGCTACACCTTC

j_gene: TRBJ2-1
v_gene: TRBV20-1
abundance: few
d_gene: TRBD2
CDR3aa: CSARNRTSGGYSYNEQFF
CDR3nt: TGCAGTGCTAGGAACCGGACTAGCGGGGGGTACTCCTACAATGAGCAGTTCTTC

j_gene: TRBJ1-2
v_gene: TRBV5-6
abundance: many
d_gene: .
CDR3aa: CASSLEGVYGYTF
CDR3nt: TGTGCCAGCAGCTTGGAGGGGGTCTATGGCTACACCTTC

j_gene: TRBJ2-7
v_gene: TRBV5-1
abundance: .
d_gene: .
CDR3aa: CASSRGSSSYEQYF
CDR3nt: TGTGCCAGTAGTAGGGGGAGCAGCTCCTACGAGCAGTACTTC

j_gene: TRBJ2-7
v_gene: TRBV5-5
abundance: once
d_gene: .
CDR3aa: CASSSHKGLRDEQYF
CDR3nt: TGTGCCAGCAGCTCCCACAAGGGCCTTCGGGACGAGCAGTACTTC

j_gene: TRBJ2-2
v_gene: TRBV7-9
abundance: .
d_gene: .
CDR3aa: CASTARGQARLFF
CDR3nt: TGTGCCAGCACCGCCAGAGGGCAAGCGCGGCTGTTTTTT

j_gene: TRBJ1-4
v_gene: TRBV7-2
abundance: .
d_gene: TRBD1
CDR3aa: CASSPKTGVNEKLFF
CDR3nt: TGTGCCAGCAGCCCAAAGACAGGGGTCAATGAAAAACTGTTTTTT

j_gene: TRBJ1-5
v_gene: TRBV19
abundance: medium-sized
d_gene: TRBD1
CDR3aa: CASSRTGGNQPQHF
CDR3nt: TGTGCCAGTAGTCGGACAGGCGGCAATCAGCCCCAGCATTTT

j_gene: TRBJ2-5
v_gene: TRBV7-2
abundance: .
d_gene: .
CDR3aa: CASSKKELALGRETQYF
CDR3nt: TGTGCCAGCAGCAAAAAAGAGCTCGCCTTGGGGAGAGAGACCCAGTACTTC

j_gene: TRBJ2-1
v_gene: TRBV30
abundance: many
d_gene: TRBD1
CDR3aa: CAWRPPGQGRDEQFF
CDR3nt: TGTGCCTGGAGACCTCCGGGACAGGGACGGGATGAGCAGTTCTTC

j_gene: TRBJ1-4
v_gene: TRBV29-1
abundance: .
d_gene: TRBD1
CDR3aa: CSVERTGEKLFF
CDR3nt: TGCAGCGTTGAAAGGACAGGTGAAAAACTGTTTTTT

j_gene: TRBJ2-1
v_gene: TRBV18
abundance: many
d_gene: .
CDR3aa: CASSSQTGEVNEQFF
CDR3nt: TGTGCCAGCTCAAGCCAAACAGGGGAGGTCAATGAGCAGTTCTTC

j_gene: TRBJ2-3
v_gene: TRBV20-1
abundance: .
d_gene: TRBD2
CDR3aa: CSASLAGVTDTQYF
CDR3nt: TGCAGTGCTAGCCTAGCGGGAGTCACAGATACGCAGTATTTT

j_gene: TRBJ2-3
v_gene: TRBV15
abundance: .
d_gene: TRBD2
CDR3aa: CATSRGTSGYTDTQYF
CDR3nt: TGTGCCACCAGCAGAGGGACTAGCGGATACACAGATACGCAGTATTTT

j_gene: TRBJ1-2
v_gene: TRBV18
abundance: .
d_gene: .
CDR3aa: CASSPSGLGYGYTF
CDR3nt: TGTGCCAGCTCACCCAGTGGGTTGGGCTATGGCTACACCTTC

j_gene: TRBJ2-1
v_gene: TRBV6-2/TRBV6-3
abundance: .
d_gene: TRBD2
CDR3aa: CASIELGTRGNEQFF
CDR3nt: TGTGCCAGCATTGAACTAGGGACTAGGGGCAATGAGCAGTTCTTC

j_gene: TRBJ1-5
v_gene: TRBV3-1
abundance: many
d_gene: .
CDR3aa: CASSLRGGDQPQHF
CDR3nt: TGTGCCAGCAGCCTGCGAGGGGGGGATCAGCCCCAGCATTTT

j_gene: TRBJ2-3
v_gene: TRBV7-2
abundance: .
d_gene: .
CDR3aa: CASSTSGELTQYF
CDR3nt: TGTGCCAGCTCCACTTCCGGGGAGCTGACGCAGTATTTT

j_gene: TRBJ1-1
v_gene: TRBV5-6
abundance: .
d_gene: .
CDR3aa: CASSLGNKAFF
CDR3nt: TGTGCCAGCAGCTTGGGGAATAAAGCTTTCTTT

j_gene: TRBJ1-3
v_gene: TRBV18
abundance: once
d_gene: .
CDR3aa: CASSPPGRGAGNTIYF
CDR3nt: TGTGCCAGCTCACCACCCGGCAGGGGAGCCGGAAACACCATATATTTT